The T cell receptor (beta chain) described here comes from a study of PD-L1 blockade in urothelial cancer. Overall study context: Patients commenced atezolizumab in the mid-2010s, and it was given at 1,200 mg intravenously every 3 weeks. T cells were recovered from blood samples at a median of roughly 150,000. Male sex and bladder-origin urothelial cancer characterized about 90% of the roughly 30 patients. Study patients had been treated with 0 to 3 previous chemotherapy regimens.

Stated time point: peripheral blood 6 weeks after treatment start. Germline V gene lookup returns CDR1 SNHLY and CDR2 FYNNEI. The CDR3 runs 16 residues. V shed 5 bases, J shed 1 base, and the junction held 7 bases outside the gene matches. Profiling relied on immunoSEQ multiplex PCR, and the TCRdb table lists in-frame clones only, not all of them. This sample has approximately 30,000 clones, with nearly 90% found just once. J is TRBJ2-5 and V is TRBV2, with TRBD1 matching 10 bases. The sample consisted of PBMCs, taken around atezolizumab (anti-PD-L1) treatment. The source of this sequence is a man older than 75 with urothelial cancer. Written as DNA, the CDR3 is TGTGCCAGCAGTACACGGGACAGGGGCTCCCAAGAGACCCAGTACTTC. Its protein product is CASSTRDRGSQETQYF.